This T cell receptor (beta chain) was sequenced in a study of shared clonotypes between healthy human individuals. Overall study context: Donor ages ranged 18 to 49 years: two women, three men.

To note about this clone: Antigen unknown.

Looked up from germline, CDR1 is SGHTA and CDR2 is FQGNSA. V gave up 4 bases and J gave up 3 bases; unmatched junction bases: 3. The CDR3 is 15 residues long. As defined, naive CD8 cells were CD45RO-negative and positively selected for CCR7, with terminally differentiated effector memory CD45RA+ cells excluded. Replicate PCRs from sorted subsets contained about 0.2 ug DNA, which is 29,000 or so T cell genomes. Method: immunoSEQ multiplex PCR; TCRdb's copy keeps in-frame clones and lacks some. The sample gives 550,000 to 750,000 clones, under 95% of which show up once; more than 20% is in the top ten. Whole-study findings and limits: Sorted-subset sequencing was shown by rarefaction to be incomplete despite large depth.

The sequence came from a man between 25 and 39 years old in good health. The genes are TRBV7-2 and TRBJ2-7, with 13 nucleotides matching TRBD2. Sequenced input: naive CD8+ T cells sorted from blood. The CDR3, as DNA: TGTGCCAGCAGCTCCCGACTAGCGGGGGGCTACGAGCAGTACTTC. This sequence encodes CASSSRLAGGYEQYF.